A single sample gave rise to the 8 T cell receptor beta chains below, sequenced in a study of shared clonotypes between healthy human individuals. The method was immunoSEQ multiplex PCR; TCRdb's version includes in-frame clones alone and lacks a portion of them. The data hold 900,000 to 1,200,000 clones, with roughly 74% observed a single time. Sequenced input: memory CD4+ T cells from PBMCs. The subset is: CD45RA-negative fraction. The source of these receptors is a young man in good health. Some clones in this sample may be carry-over from other donors' samples.

This chain connects TRBV9 to TRBJ2-4; the match to TRBD1 covers 7 bases. The CDR3 runs to 16 residues. Germline-derived CDR1 and CDR2 are SGDLS and YYNGEE. With 3 bases clipped from V and 1 base from J, the junction kept 7 bases outside the gene matches. This CDR3 reads CASSEMDRQAKNIQYF. CDR3 nucleotide sequence: TGTGCCAGCAGCGAGATGGACAGGCAGGCCAAAAACATTCAGTACTTC.

This chain uses TRBV28 with TRBJ2-2, with 7 bases aligning to TRBD1. The CDR3 has 13 residues. The V and J ends lost 8 bases and 9 bases, in that order; junction bases with no gene match: 9. Germline V CDR1 and CDR2: MDHEN, SYDVKM. The chain's CDR3 is CASVAGGNRELFF. Written as DNA, the CDR3 is TGTGCCAGCGTGGCAGGGGGTAACAGGGAGCTGTTTTTT. The complete variable domain, with remaining parts taken from reference TRBV28 and TRBJ2-2, reads DVKVTQSSRYLVKRTGEKVFLECVQDMDHENMFWYRQDPGLGLRLIYFSYDVKMKEKGDIPEGYSVSREKKERFSLILESASTNQTSMYLCASVAGGNRELFFGEGSRLTVL.

V is TRBV9 and J is TRBJ2-3; 8 nucleotides agree with TRBD2. V trimming: 5 bases; J trimming: 2 bases; junction bases outside the gene matches: 1. Germline loops: CDR1 SGDLS, CDR2 YYNGEE. CDR3 length equals 13 residues. For the CDR3, the DNA is TGTGCCAGCAGGGGACTAGACACAGATACGCAGTATTTT. Translating it yields CASRGLDTDTQYF.

This rearrangement joins TRBV29-1 to TRBJ2-1; TRBD2 aligns across 9 bases. The ends lost 4 bases at V and 6 bases at J; junction bases unmatched: 4. The CDR3 loop spans 13 amino acids. In germline, CDR1 is SQVTM, CDR2 ANQGSEA. This chain's CDR3 is CSVVRTSANEQFF. Written as DNA, the CDR3 is TGCAGCGTTGTAAGGACTAGCGCCAATGAGCAGTTCTTC.

The CDR3 spells CASSPRVLSGANVLTF. The DNA of the CDR3 is TGTGCCAGCAGCCCCCGCGTACTCTCTGGGGCCAACGTCCTGACTTTC. The chain has TRBV7-3 and TRBJ2-6; D gene unclear. The V end lost 5 bases, the J end lost 0 bases, and 11 bases lay between the germline ends. Germline CDR1 and CDR2: SGHTA and FQGTGA. This CDR3 is built from 16 residues.

With regard to this clone: This likely stems from a read error, as it lies one base from a far larger clone. This chain links TRBV29-1 with TRBJ2-1; 8 bases fit TRBD2. Trimming cost V 7 bases and J 0 bases; bases outside gene matches: 5. CDR1 and CDR2 (germline): SQVTM, ANQGSEA. The CDR3 covers 14 residues. CDR3 DNA sequence: TGCAGCGCCATAGCGGGGTGCTCCTACAATGAGCAGTTCTTC. Amino acids: CSAIAGCSYNEQFF.

The chain uses TRBV12-2 and TRBJ1-2. TRBV12-2 is a recognized pseudogene. This CDR3 is built from 16 residues. The CDR3 region has the DNA TGTGCAAGTCGCCCCGCCGCTCCACGAAAGACCTATGGCTACACCTTC. It translates to CASRPAAPRKTYGYTF.

With respect to this clone: The junction and the germline gene differ at one end; a read error may be behind it. The chain has TRBV15 and TRBJ2-7, with D perhaps TRBD1 (6 bases). There are 14 residues in the CDR3. Germline V lookup: CDR1 LNHNV, CDR2 YYDKDF (reference sequence). CDR3 residues: CATSRAGTYYEQYF. CDR3 DNA sequence: TGTGCCACCAGTAGAGCCGGGACATACTACGAGCAGTACTTC.